These T cell receptor beta chains were read from a single sample in a study of T cell repertoires in cytomegalovirus infection. TCRdb reprocessed the reads via MiXCR and lists one record per CDR3 protein. The sample shows around 750,000 distinct CDR3 sequences, around a third of them seen only once. Their target antigens are unknown. The specimen was cultured CD8+ T cells from PBMCs, collected from culture after CMV antigen stimulation. The receptors shown here come from a human donor in good health (CMV status not recorded). Some clones in this sample may be carry-over from other donors' samples. CDR3s include the opening cysteine and the closing phenylalanine or tryptophan. A D gene is named only where the DNA matches it firmly. Size is omitted from some rows. Given values are once, few, many or a class for expanded clones.

d_gene	j_gene	v_gene	abundance	CDR3aa	CDR3nt
TRBD2	TRBJ2-3	TRBV7-2	few	CASSFLTSGTRTDTQYF	TGTGCCAGCAGCTTCCTGACTAGCGGAACCCGCACAGATACGCAGTATTTT
-	TRBJ1-2	TRBV7-9	few	CASSSSQSFNYGYTF	TGTGCCAGCAGCTCGTCGCAGTCGTTTAACTATGGCTACACCTTC
TRBD2	TRBJ2-5	TRBV11-2	-	CASSWTAGDEETQYF	TGTGCCAGCAGCTGGACAGCGGGGGATGAGGAGACCCAGTACTTC
-	TRBJ2-3	TRBV6-5	-	CASSTVSGTDEPGLQSTDTQYF	TGTGCCAGCAGCACCGTCTCCGGGACAGACGAACCGGGACTCCAATCCACAGATACGCAGTATTTT
-	TRBJ2-3	TRBV6-2/TRBV6-3	-	CASSRLGTYSTDTQYF	TGTGCCAGCAGTCGGCTCGGGACATACTCCACAGATACGCAGTATTTT
-	TRBJ1-1	TRBV12-3/TRBV12-4	many	CASSPGPSEAFF	TGTGCCAGCAGTCCGGGACCTTCTGAAGCTTTCTTT
-	TRBJ1-5	TRBV5-6	-	CASSLRQGRRGNQPQHF	TGTGCCAGCAGCTTGCGGCAGGGAAGAAGAGGCAATCAGCCCCAGCATTTT
-	TRBJ2-5	TRBV25-1	-	CATTGGETQYF	TGTGCCACCACAGGAGGGGAGACCCAGTACTTC
-	TRBJ1-2	TRBV12-3/TRBV12-4	few	CASTSGATSPYSYTF	TGTGCCAGCACTTCGGGAGCCACGTCTCCCTATAGCTACACCTTC
TRBD2	TRBJ2-6	TRBV6-8	-	CASSHPGTSGRSGANILTF	TGTGCCAGCAGCCACCCCGGGACTAGCGGGCGCTCTGGGGCCAACATCCTGACTTTC
-	TRBJ1-1	TRBV6-1	-	CVSRASTGKAEAFF	TGTGTCAGCAGGGCAAGTACAGGGAAGGCTGAAGCTTTCTTT
TRBD2	TRBJ2-5	TRBV11-3	few	CASSSETGTSGVETQYF	TGTGCCAGCAGTTCCGAAACCGGGACTAGCGGGGTCGAGACCCAGTACTTC
TRBD2	TRBJ2-5	TRBV2	few	CAIGLAPSQETQYF	TGTGCCATCGGACTAGCGCCGTCCCAAGAGACCCAGTACTTC
TRBD2	TRBJ2-5	TRBV7-9	-	CASSVLEGLAGGQETQYF	TGTGCCAGCAGCGTACTCGAGGGGCTAGCGGGGGGACAAGAGACCCAGTACTTC
-	TRBJ1-2	TRBV6-1	few	CASSELGAPDGYTF	TGTGCCAGCAGTGAACTTGGGGCGCCTGATGGCTACACCTTC
-	TRBJ1-6	TRBV27	once	CASSGTTGGLGSPLHF	TGTGCCAGCAGTGGGACGACAGGCGGTTTGGGGTCACCCCTCCACTTT
-	TRBJ1-1	TRBV23-1	-	CASSQSKGKSTEAFF	TGCGCCAGCAGTCAATCTAAGGGGAAAAGCACTGAAGCTTTCTTT
TRBD1	TRBJ2-1	TRBV12-5	-	CASGLGGQGPYNEQFF	TGTGCTAGTGGTTTGGGGGGACAGGGCCCCTACAATGAGCAGTTCTTC
TRBD1	TRBJ2-1	TRBV3-1	-	CASSQEQGAHEQFF	TGTGCCAGCAGCCAAGAACAGGGGGCTCATGAGCAGTTCTTC
-	TRBJ2-1	TRBV9	-	CASSVEMSLGDEQFF	TGTGCCAGCAGCGTAGAGATGTCGTTAGGGGATGAGCAGTTCTTC
-	TRBJ1-3	TRBV13	many	CASSFGTLAGTIYF	TGTGCCAGCAGCTTCGGGACCCTTGCTGGCACCATATATTTT
-	TRBJ2-7	TRBV6-6	-	CASSYSIPGQPSPAAYEQYF	TGTGCCAGCAGTTACTCGATACCCGGACAGCCTAGTCCGGCGGCCTACGAGCAGTACTTC
TRBD1	TRBJ1-2	TRBV25-1	-	CASSDSGTGDGYTF	TGTGCCAGCAGTGACTCGGGGACAGGGGACGGCTACACCTTC
-	TRBJ2-4	TRBV20-1	-	CSVSAAWAKNIQYF	TGCAGTGTGTCAGCGGCTTGGGCCAAAAACATTCAGTACTTC
-	TRBJ2-1	TRBV6-1	few	CASSETSSYNEQFF	TGTGCCAGCAGTGAAACGAGCTCCTACAATGAGCAGTTCTTC
-	TRBJ1-1	TRBV19	few	CASIPAGANTEAFF	TGTGCCTCTATCCCGGCGGGGGCGAACACTGAAGCTTTCTTT
TRBD1	TRBJ1-5	TRBV4-1	-	CASSLGTGESNQPQHF	TGTGCCAGCAGCCTTGGGACAGGCGAGAGCAATCAGCCCCAGCATTTT
-	TRBJ1-5	TRBV7-2	many	CASSLRPYSNQPQHF	TGTGCCAGCAGCTTAAGACCTTATAGCAATCAGCCCCAGCATTTT
TRBD1	TRBJ1-4	TRBV7-6	-	CASSRTGANEKLFF	TGTGCCAGCAGCCGGACAGGGGCTAATGAAAAACTGTTTTTT
-	TRBJ2-2	TRBV5-6	-	CASSGRGRQYTNTGELFF	TGTGCCAGCAGCGGAAGAGGCAGGCAGTATACGAACACCGGGGAGCTGTTTTTT
-	TRBJ2-5	TRBV20-1	-	CSARGHMGETQYF	TGCAGTGCTCGCGGACATATGGGGGAGACCCAGTACTTC
TRBD1	TRBJ2-3	TRBV7-9	few	CASSYGQVDTQYF	TGTGCCAGCAGCTACGGACAGGTCGATACGCAGTATTTT
-	TRBJ2-5	TRBV29-1	-	CSVDRGMRETQYF	TGCAGCGTTGACCGGGGGATGAGAGAGACCCAGTACTTC
-	TRBJ1-2	TRBV6-9	-	CASSSPDRNYGYTF	TGTGCCAGCAGTTCCCCGGACAGAAACTATGGCTACACCTTC
-	TRBJ2-3	TRBV9	once	CASSVAPSILPSTDTQYF	TGTGCCAGCAGCGTAGCTCCATCCATCCTACCAAGCACAGATACGCAGTATTTT
-	TRBJ2-7	TRBV4-1	-	CASSHLDKGSYEQYF	TGCGCCAGCAGCCACCTCGACAAGGGCTCCTACGAGCAGTACTTC
-	TRBJ2-2	TRBV5-1	-	CASSPRRLGTNTGELFF	TGCGCCAGCAGCCCCAGAAGGTTGGGGACGAACACCGGGGAGCTGTTTTTT
-	TRBJ2-2	TRBV11-3	few	CASSSRARGTGELFF	TGTGCCAGCAGCAGCAGGGCGAGGGGCACCGGGGAGCTGTTTTTT
TRBD1	TRBJ1-5	TRBV6-1	many	CATRTGAGSNQPQHF	TGTGCCACCAGGACAGGGGCGGGCAGCAATCAGCCCCAGCATTTT
-	TRBJ1-5	TRBV6-6	-	CASSYSDKAQHF	TGTGCCAGCAGTTACTCCGACAAGGCCCAGCATTTT
-	TRBJ1-2	TRBV6-6	few	CATFPKGGIKDGYTF	TGTGCCACCTTCCCAAAGGGGGGGATTAAGGATGGCTACACCTTC
TRBD1	TRBJ2-5	TRBV7-9	many	CASSDRGQETQYF	TGTGCCAGCAGTGACAGGGGTCAAGAGACCCAGTACTTC
-	TRBJ2-7	TRBV5-1	-	CASSLEWGVPYEQYF	TGCGCCAGCAGCTTGGAGTGGGGGGTCCCCTACGAGCAGTACTTC
TRBD1	TRBJ2-6	TRBV7-2	many	CASSPRQGSLSGANVLTF	TGTGCCAGCAGCCCCAGACAGGGGTCACTGTCTGGGGCCAACGTCCTGACTTTC